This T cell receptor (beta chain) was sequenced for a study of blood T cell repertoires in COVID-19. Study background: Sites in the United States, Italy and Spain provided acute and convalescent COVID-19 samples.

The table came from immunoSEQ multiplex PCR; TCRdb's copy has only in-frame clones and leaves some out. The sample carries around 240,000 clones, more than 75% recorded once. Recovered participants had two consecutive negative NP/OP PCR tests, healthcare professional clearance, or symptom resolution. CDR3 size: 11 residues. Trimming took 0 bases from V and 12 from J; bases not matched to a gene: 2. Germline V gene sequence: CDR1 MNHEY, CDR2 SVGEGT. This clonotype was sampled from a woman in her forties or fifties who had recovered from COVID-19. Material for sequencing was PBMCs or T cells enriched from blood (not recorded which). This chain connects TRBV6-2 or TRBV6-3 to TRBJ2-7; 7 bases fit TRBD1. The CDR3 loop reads CASSYSDRRYF. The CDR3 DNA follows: TGTGCCAGCAGTTACTCGGACAGGCGGTACTTC.